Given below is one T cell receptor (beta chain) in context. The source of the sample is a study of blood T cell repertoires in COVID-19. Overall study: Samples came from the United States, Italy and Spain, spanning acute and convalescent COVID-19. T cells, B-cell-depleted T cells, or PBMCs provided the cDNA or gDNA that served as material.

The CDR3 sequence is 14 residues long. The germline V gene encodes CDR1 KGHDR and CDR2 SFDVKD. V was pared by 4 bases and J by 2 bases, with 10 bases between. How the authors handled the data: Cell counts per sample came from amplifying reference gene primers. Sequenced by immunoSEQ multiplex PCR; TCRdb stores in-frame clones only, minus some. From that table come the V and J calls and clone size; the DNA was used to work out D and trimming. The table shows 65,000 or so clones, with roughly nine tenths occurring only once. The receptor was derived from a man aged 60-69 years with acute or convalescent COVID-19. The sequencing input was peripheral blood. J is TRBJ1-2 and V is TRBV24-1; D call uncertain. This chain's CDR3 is CATSDIQRNYGYTF. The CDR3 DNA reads TGTGCCACCAGTGACATCCAGAGGAACTATGGCTACACCTTC.